The 25 T cell receptor beta chains in this list originate from one sample, sequenced in a study of blood T cell repertoires in COVID-19. The protocol was immunoSEQ multiplex PCR, while the TCRdb copy is restricted to in-frame clones and leaves out a portion. In the table there are hundreds of thousands of clones, approximately 86% of which are singletons. Sequenced input: peripheral blood. The receptors here all came from a human donor in a cohort sampled during active COVID-19.

This clone was counted once. The chain employs TRBV6-4 and TRBJ2-1; 8 bases fit TRBD2. Germline V gene lookup returns CDR1 MRHNA and CDR2 SNTAGT. Germline trimming cut 0 bases from V and 10 bases from J; bases unmatched to any gene: 11. The CDR3 sequence is 16 residues long. The CDR3 loop is CASSDSPGGALGEQFF. The CDR3 nucleotides read TGTGCCAGCAGTGACTCTCCGGGAGGGGCCCTGGGGGAGCAGTTCTTC.

The gene calls are TRBV24-1 and TRBJ2-1; 10 bases are shared with TRBD2. There are 16 residues in the CDR3. The V segment lost 4 bases and the J segment 7 bases; nucleotides outside the gene matches: 9. Germline lookup yields CDR1 KGHDR and CDR2 SFDVKD. This chain's CDR3 is CATSDPSGRARNEQFF. The CDR3 nucleotides read TGTGCCACCAGTGACCCGAGCGGGAGGGCCCGGAATGAGCAGTTCTTC.

The rearrangement uses TRBV4-1 and TRBJ1-3; D not certain. V lost 3 bases and J lost 1, with 10 bases in between. The CDR3 runs to 15 residues. Per germline, CDR1 MGHRA and CDR2 YSYEKL. CDR3 loop: CASSQLIVSGNTIYF. CDR3 DNA sequence: TGCGCCAGCAGCCAGTTAATTGTGTCTGGAAACACCATATATTTT.

The chain uses TRBV5-5 and TRBJ1-2; TRBD1 agrees at 10 bases. In germline, CDR1 is SGHKS, CDR2 YYEKEE (reference sequence). Losses at the gene ends were 0 bases for V and 5 bases for J; bases not matched to a gene: 4. The CDR3 is 15 residues long. The CDR3 reads CASSLGQGAQYGYTF. The CDR3 region has the DNA TGTGCCAGCAGCTTGGGACAGGGGGCGCAATATGGCTACACCTTC.

The chain recombines TRBV5-4 with TRBJ1-6; TRBD1 aligns across 11 bases. The germline gives CDR1 SGHNT, CDR2 YYREEE (reference sequence). The junction had 3 bases not matched to a gene; V was cut back by 5 bases and J by 8 bases. The CDR3 totals 14 residues. The DNA for the CDR3 is TGTGCCAGCAGACCGGACAGGGGGCATTCACCCCTCCACTTT. This encodes CASRPDRGHSPLHF.

This chain connects TRBV15 to TRBJ1-3; TRBD1 matches 8 bases. The V gene end was trimmed by 3 bases and the J gene end by 3 bases; junction bases not matched to a gene: 10. This CDR3 is 17 amino acids long. Germline lookup yields CDR1 LNHNV and CDR2 YYDKDF (reference sequence). The CDR3 here is CATSSEDRGAIGNTIYF. CDR3 in DNA: TGTGCCACCAGCAGTGAAGACAGGGGCGCCATTGGAAACACCATATATTTT.

The chain uses TRBV2 and TRBJ1-5, with unresolved D. The CDR3 runs to 12 residues. Germline V gene data show CDR1 as SNHLY and CDR2 as FYNNEI. Deletions cut 7 bases from V and 3 bases from J, with 7 bases between. The CDR3 sequence is CASTGYNQPQHF. DNA for the CDR3: TGTGCCAGCACGGGGTACAATCAGCCCCAGCATTTT.

The V and J genes are TRBV3-1 (or the pseudogene TRBV3-2) and TRBJ2-2; maybe TRBD2 (6 bases). V was clipped by 4 bases and J by 5 bases, with 14 bases between them. Germline V gene lookup returns CDR1 LGHDT and CDR2 YNNKEL (reference sequence). CDR3 size: 15 residues. The CDR3 sequence is CASSRGLRGTGELFF. The CDR3 nucleotides read TGTGCCAGCAGCCGAGGACTACGTGGGACCGGGGAGCTGTTTTTT.

The V call is TRBV5-1, the J call TRBJ2-5, with TRBD1 matching 10 bases. V shed 4 bases, J shed 5 bases, and the junction held 11 bases outside the gene matches. The CDR3 runs to 16 residues. Germline CDR1 and CDR2: SGHRS and YFSETQ. The chain's CDR3 is CASSAGDRGLIETQYF. As DNA, the CDR3 is TGCGCCAGCAGCGCCGGGGACAGGGGTCTGATCGAGACCCAGTACTTC.

There are a few counts of this clone. This rearrangement joins TRBV5-4 to TRBJ2-1; weak D call: TRBD2 (7 bases). CDR3 length equals 12 residues. The V end was cut by 5 bases, the J end by 5 bases, with 8 bases between. Germline values: CDR1 SGHNT, CDR2 YYREEE (reference sequence). The CDR3: CASRRGHNEQFF. The CDR3 DNA sequence: TGTGCCAGCAGGCGGGGGCACAATGAGCAGTTCTTC.

This chain uses TRBV28 with TRBJ2-1; a possible D gene is TRBD2 (6 bases). CDR3 length: 13 amino acids. V lost 6 bases and J lost 3, with 9 bases in between. The V gene's germline CDR1 is MDHEN and CDR2 SYDVKM. This CDR3 reads CASSVGGYNEQFF. The CDR3 DNA sequence: TGTGCCAGCAGCGTCGGGGGCTACAATGAGCAGTTCTTC.

The chain recombines TRBV5-1 with TRBJ1-6; no definite D call. The CDR3 sequence is 16 residues long. Germline CDR1 is SGHRS and CDR2 is YFSETQ. Trimming removed 0 bases from V and 0 bases from J, with 7 bases in between. Here the CDR3 DNA reads TGCGCCAGCAGCTTGGATGGGAGCTCCTATAATTCACCCCTCCACTTT. This translates into CASSLDGSSYNSPLHF.

The chain links TRBV11-2 to TRBJ2-7, with D perhaps matching TRBD2 (6 bases). The CDR3 extends over 16 amino acids. Trimming took 0 bases from V and 0 from J, leaving 12 bases between them. CDR1 is SGHAT, CDR2 FQNNGV, per germline. The CDR3 loop reads CASSLDWAGSSYEQYF. The CDR3 DNA reads as TGTGCCAGCAGCTTAGATTGGGCGGGGAGCTCCTACGAGCAGTACTTC.

The chain combines TRBV25-1 with TRBJ2-3; TRBD1 agrees at 7 bases. The length of the CDR3 is 15 residues. Germline V lookup: CDR1 MGHDK, CDR2 SYGVNS. The V gene end was trimmed by 6 bases and the J gene end by 0 bases; junction bases not matched to a gene: 6. CDR3 sequence reads: CASRIWTGSTDTQYF. DNA for the CDR3: TGTGCCAGCAGGATATGGACAGGTAGCACAGATACGCAGTATTTT.

In this sample, this clone turned up many times. The chain carries TRBV7-8 and TRBJ2-1; TRBD2 might be the D (5 bases). This CDR3 has 16 residues. V lost 5 bases, J lost 3 bases, and 17 bases lay in between. CDR1 is SGHVS and CDR2 is FQNEAQ in the germline V gene. The CDR3 DNA sequence: TGTGCCAGCAGCCCCCCGGGAATCCCGGGCTACAATGAGCAGTTCTTC. It translates to CASSPPGIPGYNEQFF.

The J gene is TRBJ1-1, the V gene TRBV10-3, with TRBD1 matching 7 bases. The V segment lost 1 base and the J segment 2 bases; nucleotides outside the gene matches: 4. CDR3 size: 15 residues. In germline, CDR1 is ENHRY, CDR2 SYGVKD. DNA of the CDR3: TGTGCCATCAGTGAGTTGGGACAGAGCAACACTGAAGCTTTCTTT. This encodes CAISELGQSNTEAFF.

J is TRBJ1-4 and V is TRBV7-9; no firm D call. The CDR3 consists of 13 residues. Germline values: CDR1 SEHNR, CDR2 FQNEAQ (reference sequence). Trimming cost V 5 bases and J 8 bases, with 12 bases left between them. Here the CDR3 DNA reads TGTGCCAGCAGCCCTCAGGCGGGAGAAAAACTGTTTTTT. It yields the protein CASSPQAGEKLFF.

This chain uses TRBV14 with TRBJ2-5; 12 bases are a match to TRBD2. The junction had 4 bases not matched to a gene; V was cut back by 1 base and J by 4 bases. Germline V gene sequence: CDR1 SGHDN, CDR2 FVKESK. The CDR3 consists of 16 residues. The CDR3: CASSQGTSGVRETQYF. The CDR3 bases are TGTGCCAGCAGCCAAGGGACTAGCGGGGTGAGAGAGACCCAGTACTTC.

This clone has just one count. The rearrangement links TRBV25-1 to TRBJ1-4; D may be TRBD1 (5 bases). V shed 1 base and J shed 7 bases, with 13 bases lying between them. Per germline, CDR1 MGHDK and CDR2 SYGVNS. The CDR3 spans 15 residues. The CDR3 DNA is TGTGCCAGCAGTGAATTTCGAGGGGAGGGTGAAAAACTGTTTTTT. Translating gives CASSEFRGEGEKLFF.

CDR3 nucleotide sequence: TGTGCCAGCAGTTACGGATCTCGGGGTCTGGGCTACACCTTC. This gives the protein CASSYGSRGLGYTF. The chain has TRBV6-5 and TRBJ1-2; D unclear. Trimming removed 2 bases at V and 8 bases at J, with 15 bases between. Looked up from germline, CDR1 is MNHEY and CDR2 is SVGAGI. CDR3 length: 14 residues.

This chain connects TRBV2 to TRBJ2-1, with TRBD2 matching over 7 bases. With V trimmed by 7 bases and J by 6 bases, 15 bases remained unmatched. The CDR3 is 16 amino acids. Germline CDR1 and CDR2: SNHLY and FYNNEI. In nucleotides, the CDR3 is TGTGCCAGCACGCGGGATGGCGGGGGTGGCTCCAATGAGCAGTTCTTC. This translates into CASTRDGGGGSNEQFF.

The chain has TRBV3-1 (or the pseudogene TRBV3-2) and TRBJ1-5, with 8 bases identical to TRBD1. The ends lost 8 bases at V and 4 bases at J; junction bases unmatched: 1. The CDR3 contains 12 residues. Germline V gene lookup returns CDR1 LGHDT and CDR2 YNNKEL (reference sequence). DNA for the CDR3: TGTGCCAGCGGGACAGGTAATCAGCCCCAGCATTTT. This gives the protein CASGTGNQPQHF.

This clone was counted a single time. The V call is TRBV20-1, the J call TRBJ1-1; no definite D call. The ends were cut back, 3 bases at V and 0 bases at J, with 11 bases in the middle. The CDR3 totals 14 residues. Germline values: CDR1 DFQATT, CDR2 SNEGSKA (reference sequence). The CDR3 spells CSASSSYVNTEAFF. For the CDR3, the DNA is TGCAGTGCTAGTTCTTCCTATGTGAACACTGAAGCTTTCTTT.

The genes are TRBV4-1 and TRBJ2-7, with TRBD1 as a possible D gene (6 bases). Germline V gives CDR1 MGHRA, CDR2 YSYEKL. V dropped 0 bases and J dropped 3 bases, with 9 bases sitting between them. The CDR3 sequence is 14 residues long. DNA for the CDR3: TGCGCCAGCAGCCAAGATCCAGGGGACTACGAGCAGTACTTC. Translating it yields CASSQDPGDYEQYF.

This clone was seen more than once but under ten times. The chain carries TRBV11-2 and TRBJ2-3; 7 bases map to TRBD2. Trimming took 8 bases from V and 4 from J; bases not matched to a gene: 9. The CDR3 covers 14 residues. The germline gives CDR1 SGHAT, CDR2 FQNNGV. The CDR3 sequence: CASPSGWSADTQYF. CDR3 in DNA: TGTGCCAGCCCTAGCGGATGGAGCGCAGATACGCAGTATTTT.